The clone carrying this T cell receptor (beta chain) has just a few counts. As yet, its antigen is unknown. This record belongs to a study of CD8 T cells in ankylosing spondylitis. Study-level findings and limits: Ankylosing spondylitis blood seemed to carry a telltale TCR beta motif made of seven or eight highly homologous variants. Matched ankylosing spondylitis synovial fluid reportedly contained a significantly enriched population of disease-linked clones. Disease-linked clones, CD8+, were relatively rare in peripheral blood. A subset of motif variants has previously been described in the synovial fluid and blood of reactive arthritis.

TCR beta libraries were made by quantitative 5'-RACE with molecular barcodes. Each CDR3 protein is one row after TCRdb ran MiXCR on the 5' RACE reads. The table lists 800,000 to 900,000 distinct CDR3 sequences, about an eighth of them singletons. V lost 8 bases to trimming and J lost 8 bases, with 18 bases between them. The CDR3 loop spans 13 amino acids. CDR1 and CDR2 (germline): ENHRY, SYGVKD. This receptor was taken from a male donor with ankylosing spondylitis. The chain couples TRBV10-3 to TRBJ1-2; weak D call: TRBD1 (6 bases). Specimen: blood, either unsorted or a sorted T cell fraction (not recorded which). The CDR3 sequence is CAISRGNRDGYTF. CDR3 bases: TGTGCCATCTCACGGGGTAACAGGGACGGCTACACCTTC.